This T cell receptor beta chain appears in the sequencing data of a study of shared clonotypes between healthy human individuals. Whole-study findings and limits: Only blood was sampled; tissue repertoires likely differ. Larger richness was generally estimated for naive than memory subsets.

Genomic DNA per cell subset filled all wells of several immunoSEQ plates. Measured with immunoSEQ multiplex PCR; TCRdb has only the in-frame clones, and not every one. The repertoire holds under 650,000 clones, with 96% as singletons. Naive CD45RA+ and memory CD45RA-negative subsets were split from CD4+ cells. The CDR3 length is 16 residues. Germline V lookup: CDR1 KGHSH, CDR2 LQKENI. V lost 3 bases, J lost 0 bases, and 12 bases lay in between. As to this clone: Its antigen is unknown.

The chain uses TRBV18 and TRBJ1-3; D is ambiguous. Sample: naive CD4+ T cells sorted from blood. Subset: CD45RA+ positively selected. This TCR derives from a woman younger than 45 in good health. CDR3 in DNA: TGTGCCAGCTCACCCGACGACCCTGGCTCTGGAAACACCATATATTTT. Protein: CASSPDDPGSGNTIYF. The complete variable domain, with remaining parts taken from reference TRBV18 and TRBJ1-3, reads NAGVMQNPRHLVRRRGQEARLRCSPMKGHSHVYWYRQLPEEGLKFMVYLQKENIIDESGMPKERFSAEFPKEGPSILRIQQVVRGDSAAYFCASSPDDPGSGNTIYFGEGSWLTVV.